The clone carrying this T cell receptor (beta chain) occurred once. The germline V and J ends were trimmed by 0 bases and 0 bases, with 12 bases remaining between them. Germline V gene lookup returns CDR1 SEHNR and CDR2 FQNEAQ (reference sequence). The CDR3 has 17 amino acids. This entry is derived from a study of CD8 T cells in Susac syndrome. After extraction with the RNeasy kit, roughly 0.45 to 1 ug of the RNA was reverse transcribed using random hexamers. One entry per CDR3 protein results from TCRdb running MiXCR on the immunoSEQ multiplex PCR reads. This table holds 150,000 to 200,000 distinct CDR3 sequences, about 90% found once.

The sequence derives from a human donor in good health. This chain joins TRBV7-9 and TRBJ2-1; no clear D gene. The sample was CD4+ T cells from PBMCs. The CDR3 region is CASSLAWAASSYNEQFF. The CDR3 nucleotides read TGTGCCAGCAGCTTAGCCTGGGCAGCAAGCTCCTACAATGAGCAGTTCTTC.